This entry lists 31 T cell receptor beta chains sequenced from one sample in a study of blood T cell repertoires in COVID-19. Libraries were prepared by immunoSEQ multiplex PCR; TCRdb keeps only in-frame clonotypes and omits some of them. The sample yields roughly 100,000 clones, around nine tenths seen once. Material for sequencing was peripheral blood. Receptor source: a woman aged 70-85 years with acute or convalescent COVID-19.

The chain joins TRBV27 to TRBJ1-3, with a tentative D call TRBD1 (5 bases). CDR3 length: 15 amino acids. Trimming removed 5 bases at V and 0 bases at J, with 11 bases between. Germline V gives CDR1 MNHEY, CDR2 SMNVEV (reference sequence). As DNA, the CDR3 is TGTGCCAGCAGTCGAACAGGAAACTCTGGAAACACCATATATTTT. Amino acids: CASSRTGNSGNTIYF.

This chain connects TRBV6-5 to TRBJ1-1; D is uncertain. Germline CDR1 reads MNHEY; CDR2 reads SVGAGI. Trimming took off 6 bases at V and 1 base at J, with 15 bases between the two ends. The length of the CDR3 is 15 residues. The CDR3: CASSPPGRKNTEAFF. CDR3 nucleotide sequence: TGTGCCAGCAGCCCCCCCGGGAGGAAGAACACTGAAGCTTTCTTT.

The chain joins TRBV6-1 to TRBJ2-3, with no clear D. V lost 3 bases and J lost 2, with 9 bases in between. Germline CDR1 MNHNS, CDR2 SASEGT. CDR3 length equals 14 residues. As DNA, the CDR3 is TGTGCCAGCAGTGAGCAGGTTGTCACAGATACGCAGTATTTT. This gives the protein CASSEQVVTDTQYF.

The gene calls are TRBV28 and TRBJ2-7; 11 bases align to TRBD2. The V and J ends lost 4 bases and 3 bases, in that order; junction bases with no gene match: 8. This CDR3 has 16 amino acids. Looked up from germline, CDR1 is MDHEN and CDR2 is SYDVKM. CDR3 region: CASSSPASGRFYEQYF. In DNA, the CDR3 is TGTGCCAGCAGTTCACCAGCTAGCGGGAGGTTCTACGAGCAGTACTTC.

Here the CDR3 DNA reads TGCGCCAGCAGCCCGGTCGGAGGGACTGACTATGGCTACACCTTC. It yields the protein CASSPVGGTDYGYTF. This rearrangement joins TRBV5-1 to TRBJ1-2, with a tentative D call TRBD1 (5 bases). The V gene's germline CDR1 is SGHRS and CDR2 YFSETQ. Trimming stripped 4 bases from V and 3 bases from J, with 16 bases between. This CDR3 has 15 residues.

In this sample, this clone turned up once. The rearrangement uses TRBV5-1 and TRBJ2-7; 8 nucleotides match TRBD2. V was clipped by 0 bases and J by 3 bases; unmatched bases: 2. The CDR3 sequence is 14 residues long. Looked up from germline, CDR1 is SGHRS and CDR2 is YFSETQ. The CDR3 loop is CASSLAGGVYEQYF. Here the CDR3 DNA reads TGCGCCAGCAGCTTGGCCGGGGGGGTCTACGAGCAGTACTTC.

The V and J genes are TRBV3-1 (or the pseudogene TRBV3-2) and TRBJ2-7; D uncertain. Germline CDR1 and CDR2: LGHDT and YNNKEL (reference sequence). Trimming removed 4 bases at V and 1 base at J, with 23 bases between. CDR3 length equals 18 residues. The CDR3 sequence is CASSPTTRSRDTSYEQYF. Here the CDR3 DNA reads TGTGCCAGCAGCCCCACAACTCGAAGCCGCGACACTTCCTACGAGCAGTACTTC.

The rearrangement uses TRBV4-1 and TRBJ2-7; D unresolved. The germline V and J ends were trimmed by 3 bases and 2 bases, with 8 bases remaining between them. There are 13 residues in the CDR3. Germline V CDR1 and CDR2: MGHRA, YSYEKL. This CDR3 is CASSHATAYEQYF. The CDR3 nucleotides are TGCGCCAGCAGCCATGCAACAGCCTACGAGCAGTACTTC.

The V and J genes are TRBV29-1 and TRBJ1-1; no definite D call. V shed 6 bases and J shed 1 base, with 12 bases lying between them. The CDR3 runs 13 residues. The germline V gene has CDR1 SQVTM and CDR2 ANQGSEA. Here the CDR3 DNA reads TGCAGCGTCTTGGCTGGCCGGAACACTGAAGCTTTCTTT. Translated: CSVLAGRNTEAFF.

V gene TRBV3-1 (or the pseudogene TRBV3-2) combines with J gene TRBJ2-2; 10 bases align to TRBD2. V shed 5 bases and J 6 bases; nucleotides not matched to a gene: 15. CDR3 length: 18 residues. Germline CDR1 LGHDT, CDR2 YNNKEL (reference sequence). CDR3 sequence: CASSKSGGAGGVAGELFF. The DNA of the CDR3 is TGTGCCAGCAGCAAAAGCGGGGGGGCCGGTGGTGTTGCCGGGGAGCTGTTTTTT.

The chain uses TRBV2 and TRBJ1-2; D may be TRBD1 (5 bases). This CDR3 is 13 amino acids long. The germline V gene encodes CDR1 SNHLY and CDR2 FYNNEI. The V gene lost 6 bases and the J gene lost 1 base, with 9 bases spanning the gap. The CDR3 nucleotides read TGTGCCAGCAGGGAGACAGATAACTATGGCTACACCTTC. Translation gives CASRETDNYGYTF.

V is TRBV6-5 and J is TRBJ2-7; 8 nucleotides align to TRBD1. Germline CDR1 reads MNHEY; CDR2 reads SVGAGI. V trimming: 6 bases; J trimming: 2 bases; junction bases outside the gene matches: 9. CDR3 size: 15 residues. The CDR3 here is CASRRGTGQAYEQYV. The CDR3 DNA sequence: TGTGCCAGCAGGAGGGGGACGGGACAGGCCTACGAGCAGTACGTC.

The chain joins TRBV6-4 to TRBJ1-2, with D unclear. CDR3 size: 14 residues. Germline CDR1 is MRHNA and CDR2 is SNTAGT. V dropped 2 bases and J dropped 4 bases, with 11 bases sitting between them. The DNA for the CDR3 is TGTGCCAGCAGTGACAGCCCGGGAAGCTATGGCTACACCTTC. Translated, it gives CASSDSPGSYGYTF.

This clone was found once. V and J are TRBV5-1 and TRBJ2-5; 15 bases are a match to TRBD2. J gave up 0 bases and V 2 bases, and 5 bases lay outside the gene matches. The germline V gene encodes CDR1 SGHRS and CDR2 YFSETQ. CDR3 length: 18 residues. The CDR3 region has the DNA TGCGCCAGCAGCTTTGGGACTAGCGGGGGGATGTACCAAGAGACCCAGTACTTC. Residues: CASSFGTSGGMYQETQYF.

The V gene is TRBV3-1 (or the pseudogene TRBV3-2), the J gene TRBJ2-7; 8 bases fit TRBD2. The ends lost 0 bases at V and 2 bases at J; junction bases unmatched: 3. The CDR3 consists of 15 residues. Per germline, CDR1 LGHDT and CDR2 YNNKEL (reference sequence). The CDR3 region is CASSQETSGTYEQYF. CDR3 sequence (DNA): TGTGCCAGCAGCCAAGAAACTAGCGGAACCTACGAGCAGTACTTC.

The J gene is TRBJ1-1, the V gene TRBV18; D is ambiguous. The CDR3 has 12 residues. V lost 6 bases, J lost 7 bases, and 12 bases lay in between. CDR1 and CDR2 from the germline V gene are KGHSH and LQKENI. CDR3 nucleotides: TGTGCCAGCTCGCGTGACAAGAATGAAGCTTTCTTT. It specifies CASSRDKNEAFF.

V is TRBV5-6 and J is TRBJ2-5, with a possible D match to TRBD2 (6 bases). V lost 0 bases and J lost 1, with 10 bases in between. Germline CDR1 and CDR2: SGHDT and YYEEEE. The CDR3 is 15 amino acids. The CDR3 region has the DNA TGTGCCAGCAGCTTGGTCTACGGGAGCCAAGAGACCCAGTACTTC. Translation gives CASSLVYGSQETQYF.

The chain recombines TRBV20-1 with TRBJ2-3; maybe TRBD1 (7 bases). Germline CDR1 reads DFQATT; CDR2 reads SNEGSKA (reference sequence). The V end was cut by 3 bases, the J end by 0 bases, with 31 bases between. This CDR3 spans 21 amino acids. CDR3 protein: CSASKVGQLGTPGGSTDTQYF. The CDR3 DNA follows: TGCAGTGCTAGTAAGGTGGGACAGTTAGGAACTCCTGGAGGGAGCACAGATACGCAGTATTTT.

The rearrangement links TRBV5-1 to TRBJ2-2; the match to TRBD1 covers 12 bases. Per germline, CDR1 SGHRS and CDR2 YFSETQ. This CDR3 comprises 15 residues. Unmatched junction bases numbered 3, after V lost 4 bases and J lost 5 bases. The CDR3 is CASSRDRGQTGELFF. CDR3 nucleotide sequence: TGCGCCAGCAGCCGGGACAGGGGGCAAACCGGGGAGCTGTTTTTT. Variable domain in full (rest from reference TRBV5-1 and TRBJ2-2): KAGVTQTPRYLIKTRGQQVTLSCSPISGHRSVSWYQQTPGQGLQFLFEYFSETQRNKGNFPGRFSGRQFSNSRSEMNVSTLELGDSALYLCASSRDRGQTGELFFGEGSRLTVL.

This clone has only a few counts. The chain carries TRBV4-2 and TRBJ2-1, with 12 bases matching TRBD2. The CDR3 is 18 residues long. Germline V CDR1 and CDR2: LGHNA, YNFKEQ. V was pared by 4 bases and J by 6 bases, with 13 bases of the junction left unmatched. The CDR3 DNA reads TGTGCCAGCAGCCTAATTCCAGGTCTAGCGGGGGGGTTCAATGAGCAGTTCTTC. Protein sequence: CASSLIPGLAGGFNEQFF.

This sequence joins TRBV14 and TRBJ2-2; the match to TRBD2 covers 11 bases. The CDR3 is 15 residues long. The V and J ends lost 3 bases and 6 bases, in that order; junction bases with no gene match: 3. Germline lookup yields CDR1 SGHDN and CDR2 FVKESK. The DNA for the CDR3 is TGTGCCAGCAGCCATAGCGGGAGGGCCGCCGGGGAGCTGTTTTTT. Translation gives CASSHSGRAAGELFF.

The chain has TRBV12-5 and TRBJ1-2; D gene unclear. This CDR3 is 15 amino acids long. CDR1 and CDR2 (germline): LGHNT, FRNRAP. Trimming shortened V by 5 bases and J by 8 bases, and 21 bases separated the two germline ends. CDR3 protein: CASGMGGRTPEGYTF. CDR3 bases: TGTGCTAGTGGTATGGGTGGTAGGACTCCGGAGGGCTACACCTTC.

This sequence joins TRBV21-1 and TRBJ1-5. TRBV21-1 is recorded as a pseudogene. The CDR3 is made up of 13 amino acids. This CDR3 reads CASSILEYQPQHF. CDR3 nucleotide sequence: TGTGCCAGCAGCATTCTAGAATACCAGCCCCAGCATTTT.

This chain connects TRBV28 to TRBJ2-1; tentatively, D is TRBD1 (5 bases). The CDR3 covers 13 residues. CDR1 and CDR2 from the germline V gene are MDHEN and SYDVKM. Trimming stripped 3 bases from V and 6 bases from J, with 9 bases between. DNA of the CDR3: TGTGCCAGCAGTTTGTTTAGGGGCAATGAGCAGTTCTTC. It translates to CASSLFRGNEQFF. The variable domain in full, with the rest retrieved from reference TRBV28 and TRBJ2-1, is DVKVTQSSRYLVKRTGEKVFLECVQDMDHENMFWYRQDPGLGLRLIYFSYDVKMKEKGDIPEGYSVSREKKERFSLILESASTNQTSMYLCASSLFRGNEQFFGPGTRLTVL.

This chain connects TRBV6-1 to TRBJ2-1, with TRBD2 identical over 11 bases. J gave up 8 bases and V 1 base, and 7 bases lay outside the gene matches. The CDR3 totals 16 residues. Germline V gives CDR1 MNHNS, CDR2 SASEGT. CDR3 amino acids: CASSEDLAGGQDEQFF. For the CDR3, the DNA is TGTGCCAGCAGTGAAGACTTAGCGGGAGGGCAGGATGAGCAGTTCTTC.

This clone turned up a few times. The rearrangement links TRBV7-6 to TRBJ2-2, with TRBD2 matching over 11 bases. Germline CDR1 SGHVS, CDR2 FNYEAQ. The V gene end was trimmed by 4 bases and the J gene end by 4 bases; junction bases not matched to a gene: 5. CDR3 length equals 16 residues. The DNA of the CDR3 is TGTGCCAGCAGCTCAGGGACTAGCGGACTCACCGGGGAGCTGTTTTTT. It codes for CASSSGTSGLTGELFF.

This clone has only one observation. The chain links TRBV2 to TRBJ2-5; 7 positions match TRBD1. The trim removed 6 bases at V and 4 bases at J, leaving 11 bases unmatched. This CDR3 region has 15 residues. Germline V CDR1 and CDR2: SNHLY, FYNNEI. In DNA, the CDR3 is TGTGCCAGCAGGAAACAGGGGCTGGAGGCAGAGACCCAGTACTTC. This encodes CASRKQGLEAETQYF.

The V and J genes are TRBV2 and TRBJ2-5; TRBD2 matches 8 bases. Losses at the gene ends were 6 bases for V and 0 bases for J; bases not matched to a gene: 6. The CDR3 spans 15 residues. CDR1 is SNHLY, CDR2 FYNNEI, per germline. The CDR3 spells CASSTSGAYQETQYF. The CDR3 coding sequence is TGTGCCAGCAGCACTAGCGGAGCGTACCAAGAGACCCAGTACTTC.

The V and J genes are TRBV7-6 and TRBJ1-3, with TRBD1 matching 10 bases. Trimming removed 5 bases from V and 2 bases from J; junction bases left unmatched: 6. Per the germline V gene, CDR1 is SGHVS and CDR2 is FNYEAQ. This CDR3 is built from 16 residues. CDR3 bases: TGTGCCAGCAGCCCCCCCGGACAGGGGGCTGGAAACACCATATATTTT. Its translation is CASSPPGQGAGNTIYF.

This sequence joins TRBV4-1 and TRBJ1-4; the match to TRBD1 covers 7 bases. CDR1 is MGHRA and CDR2 is YSYEKL in the germline V gene. This CDR3 has 14 residues. V was clipped by 0 bases and J by 8 bases; unmatched bases: 3. For the CDR3, the DNA is TGCGCCAGCAGCCAAGACGACAGGGAAGAAAAACTGTTTTTT. Translation gives CASSQDDREEKLFF.

The V and J genes are TRBV11-2 and TRBJ1-1; tentatively, D is TRBD1 (5 bases). The CDR3 contains 13 residues. Germline V gene lookup returns CDR1 SGHAT and CDR2 FQNNGV. Trimming left V 4 bases short and J 4 bases short, with 10 bases between. The DNA for the CDR3 is TGTGCCAGCAGCTCGACAGTAGGCACTGAAGCTTTCTTT. The encoded protein is CASSSTVGTEAFF.